This is a list of T cell receptor beta chains from one sample in a study of T cell changes during pregnancy in multiple sclerosis. Clones were sequenced by immunoSEQ multiplex PCR, and TCRdb holds only the in-frame ones, with some missing. This sample has approximately 96,000 clones, with under 95% found just once. The specimen comprised peripheral blood, sampled after pregnancy. Receptors originate from a female donor in good health, enrolled as a control in a pregnancy study. Each CDR3 is given with its conserved first and last residue. Each record gives: D gene, V gene, clone size, J gene, CDR3 DNA, CDR3 protein. A D gene is named only where the DNA matches it firmly. Size values are once, few and many counts, or a class for expanded clones, and some rows have none.

>TRBD2|TRBV6-5|.|TRBJ2-5
TGTGCCAGCAGTTACGGGGGGGGATTACAAGAGACCCAGTACTTC
CASSYGGGLQETQYF
>.|TRBV6-5|.|TRBJ2-6
TGTGCCAGCTCTCCCCTCTCTGGGGCCAACGTCCTGACTTTC
CASSPLSGANVLTF
>.|TRBV19|once|TRBJ1-2
TGTGCCAGTAGTATACGGGGGGCGCGAGGCTACACCTTC
CASSIRGARGYTF
>TRBD2|TRBV4-1|.|TRBJ2-1
TGCGCCAGCAGCCAAGTACCTTTTGGAGCGGGGGCTGTCAATGAGCAGTTCTTC
CASSQVPFGAGAVNEQFF
>TRBD2|TRBV25-1|.|TRBJ2-3
TGTGCCAGCAGTGACGAGCGGGGGGGCACAGATACGCAGTATTTT
CASSDERGGTDTQYF
>.|TRBV7-2|.|TRBJ1-1
TGTGCCAGCAGCTTGGGGGGGGGACTTCCCACTGAAGCTTTCTTT
CASSLGGGLPTEAFF
>TRBD2|TRBV19|once|TRBJ2-1
TGTGCCAGTAGTGCCGGGACTAGCGGGAGAAGGTACAATGAGCAGTTCTTC
CASSAGTSGRRYNEQFF
>.|TRBV9|.|TRBJ1-5
TGTGCCAGCAGCGTAGGGACACTTAATCAGCCCCAGCATTTT
CASSVGTLNQPQHF
>TRBD2|TRBV2|.|TRBJ2-1
TGTGCCAGCAGTGACTCCCGGACTAGCGGGAGCTCTGGGTTCTTC
CASSDSRTSGSSGFF
>.|TRBV28|once|TRBJ2-4
TGTGCCAGCAGTTTACGGGAGCCCAAAAACATTCAGTACTTC
CASSLREPKNIQYF
>TRBD1|TRBV6-5|.|TRBJ1-1
TGTGCCAGCAGTTACTCGGTGGGGACAGGCTTAACTGAAGCTTTCTTT
CASSYSVGTGLTEAFF
>TRBD1|TRBV29-1|once|TRBJ2-7
TGCAGCGTTGCATTGGGACAGGGATCATCCGAGCAGTACTTC
CSVALGQGSSEQYF
>.|TRBV28|once|TRBJ1-2
TGTGCCAGCAGCGGACAGAATTATGGCTACACCTTC
CASSGQNYGYTF
>TRBD2|TRBV9|.|TRBJ2-1
TGTGCCAGCAGCTACCGGACTAGCGGGAGGAGGAATGAGCAGTTCTTC
CASSYRTSGRRNEQFF
>TRBD2|TRBV7-9|.|TRBJ2-1
TGTGCCAGCAGCTCGACTAGCGGGAGTGGCAATGAGCAGTTCTTC
CASSSTSGSGNEQFF
>.|TRBV27|.|TRBJ1-6
TGTGCCAGCAGCGCCTCCGGGGGGTCACCCCTCCACTTT
CASSASGGSPLHF
>.|TRBV27|.|TRBJ2-2
TGTGCCAGCAGTCTCCGGACCGGGGAGCTGTTTTTT
CASSLRTGELFF
>TRBD2|TRBV18|.|TRBJ2-3
TGTGCCAGCTCACCTAGCGGGACGTTCACAGATACGCAGTATTTT
CASSPSGTFTDTQYF
>.|TRBV5-4|.|TRBJ1-2
TGTGCCAGCAGCTTGGCACGCACGGAGGGCTACACCTTC
CASSLARTEGYTF
>TRBD2|TRBV7-7|.|TRBJ2-5
TGTGCTAGCAGCTTAGTAGCGGGAGCCCCAGAGACCCAGTACTTC
CASSLVAGAPETQYF
>TRBD2|TRBV15|.|TRBJ2-1
TGTGCCACCAGCAGAGTGGGGACTAGCCTAGACAATGAGCAGTTCTTC
CATSRVGTSLDNEQFF
>TRBD1|TRBV6-4|.|TRBJ1-5
TGTGCCAGCAGAAGACCTAGCGACAGGGGGGGATATTACAATCAGCCCCAGCATTTT
CASRRPSDRGGYYNQPQHF
>TRBD2|TRBV2|.|TRBJ2-7
TGTGCCACACGGGGGGGGCCCTCCGAGCAGTACTTC
CATRGGPSEQYF
>.|TRBV6-5|.|TRBJ1-5
TGTGCCAGCAGACGAGGGACTGGGGAGAATCAGCCCCAGCATTTT
CASRRGTGENQPQHF
>TRBD1|TRBV12-5|.|TRBJ1-5
TGTGCTAGTGGTTTCGTACCTCCAAGGGACAGGGGGGCTAGGGTGCCCCAGCATTTT
CASGFVPPRDRGARVPQHF
>TRBD1|TRBV28|.|TRBJ2-1
TGTGCCAGCCTACAGGGGATCCACAATGAGCAGTTCTTC
CASLQGIHNEQFF
>TRBD2|TRBV5-4|.|TRBJ2-3
TGTGCCAGCAGCTTTAGCGGGGGGAGCACAGATACGCAGTATTTT
CASSFSGGSTDTQYF
>.|TRBV7-7|.|TRBJ2-5
TGTGCTAGCAGCGCAAATAGGGGTGAGGAGACCCAGTACTTC
CASSANRGEETQYF